Listed below are T cell receptor beta chains from one sample, sequenced in a study of blood T cell repertoires in COVID-19. TCRdb keeps only in-frame clones here, not all; method: immunoSEQ multiplex PCR. The data contain 70,000 to 85,000 clones, 86% of them seen just once; the ten biggest clones take up less than 2.5%. The sample taken for sequencing was peripheral blood. The receptors derive from a woman aged 55 to 70 with acute or convalescent COVID-19. Both conserved end residues are part of each CDR3. Fields, in order: V gene, J gene, CDR3 length, clone size, D gene, CDR3 DNA, CDR3 protein. A D gene is named only where the DNA matches it firmly. Some rows mark clone size as missing; the rest say once, few, many or name a class of expanded clone.

TRBV5-3,TRBJ2-2,19,-,TRBD1,TGTGCCAGAAGCTTAAATCCCTCAATTCCCACAGGGGGCTCCGGGGAGCTGTTTTTT,CARSLNPSIPTGGSGELFF
TRBV28,TRBJ2-7,19,-,-,TGTGCCAGCAGTCCTACACAGGGTAGGGGCCGGGCAAGACCCTACGAGCAGTACTTC,CASSPTQGRGRARPYEQYF
TRBV29-1,TRBJ2-2,15,-,TRBD1,TGCAGCGTCGAAAAACAGGGGGCAGGAACCGGGGAGCTGTTTTTT,CSVEKQGAGTGELFF
TRBV9,TRBJ2-1,17,-,-,TGTGCCAGCAGCGTAGTTACTAGCCTAACCCCTTGGGATGAGCAGTTCTTC,CASSVVTSLTPWDEQFF
TRBV27,TRBJ2-7,14,-,TRBD1,TGTGCCAGCAGGCCGGGACAGACTACCTACGAGCAGTACTTC,CASRPGQTTYEQYF
TRBV30,TRBJ1-1,15,-,-,TGTGCCTGGAGTTCTTCTCAGGGGTCGAACACTGAAGCTTTCTTT,CAWSSSQGSNTEAFF
TRBV5-5,TRBJ2-3,15,few,TRBD1,TGTGCCAGCAGCTCAAGGGAGCAGGGGGCGGATACGCAGTATTTT,CASSSREQGADTQYF
TRBV7-2,TRBJ2-7,18,once,TRBD1,TGTGCCAGCAGCTTAACCCACGGGACAGGTAAAAGGTGGTACGAGCAGTACTTC,CASSLTHGTGKRWYEQYF
TRBV19,TRBJ1-2,17,-,TRBD1,TGTGCCAGTAGTGCCAAGACAGGGGGAATAACTAACTATGGCTACACCTTC,CASSAKTGGITNYGYTF
TRBV30,TRBJ1-6,12,-,-,TGTGCCTGGACCGCTACTCATTCACCCCTCCACTTT,CAWTATHSPLHF
TRBV11-3,TRBJ2-1,15,-,-,TGTGCCAGCAGCTCAGGGGTGGGGTCCTACAATGAGCAGTTCTTC,CASSSGVGSYNEQFF
TRBV7-9,TRBJ1-4,14,-,-,TGTGCCAGCAGCTTATTGGCGGAGGTTGAAAAACTGTTTTTT,CASSLLAEVEKLFF
TRBV7-9,TRBJ1-2,16,-,TRBD1,TGTGCCAGCACCAACCGGGACAGGGGGCTTGTGTATGGCTACACCTTC,CASTNRDRGLVYGYTF
TRBV2,TRBJ1-5,13,-,-,TGTGCCAGCAGGAGACAGCTCAATCAGCCCCAGCATTTT,CASRRQLNQPQHF
TRBV27,TRBJ2-7,16,-,TRBD2,TGTGCCAGCAGTCCACAACTAGCGGGAGGCCCCTACGAGCAGTACTTC,CASSPQLAGGPYEQYF
TRBV29-1,TRBJ1-4,13,-,-,TGCAGCGTGGGGGCAGGGAAGGGCGAAAAACTGTTTTTT,CSVGAGKGEKLFF
TRBV28,TRBJ1-5,14,-,-,TGTGCCAGCAGTTTCGGCGGAAGCAATCAGCCCCAGCATTTT,CASSFGGSNQPQHF
TRBV24-1,TRBJ1-2,14,-,-,TGTGCCACCAGTGATGGACTCAAATGGGAGGGCTACACCTTC,CATSDGLKWEGYTF
TRBV2,TRBJ2-1,12,-,TRBD2,TGTGCCAGCAGTTTAGCGGGGGGTAATCCGTTCTTC,CASSLAGGNPFF
TRBV5-1,TRBJ2-3,15,-,-,TGCGCCAGCGGGCTGGCATCTGCTAGCACAGATACGCAGTATTTT,CASGLASASTDTQYF
TRBV7-9,TRBJ2-5,13,-,TRBD1,TGTGCCAGCAGTCAACAGGGGGAAGAGACCCAGTACTTC,CASSQQGEETQYF
TRBV19,TRBJ1-3,12,-,-,TGTGCCAGTACCCACTCTGGAAACACCATATATTTT,CASTHSGNTIYF
TRBV18,TRBJ1-1,14,-,-,TGTGCCAGCTCACCAGGCTCCCCGGACACCGACGCTTTCTTT,CASSPGSPDTDAFF
TRBV10-2,TRBJ2-7,15,-,TRBD2,TGCGCCAGCCAGCGGGGCCCGACTAGCGGCTACGAGCAGTACTTC,CASQRGPTSGYEQYF
TRBV11-2,TRBJ2-7,14,-,TRBD2,TGTGCCAGCAGCTCCCGGGGGGTCCCCTACCAGCAGTACTTC,CASSSRGVPYQQYF
TRBV9,TRBJ2-1,13,-,-,TGTGCCAGCAGCGTATTAGCGGACAATGAGCAGTTCTTC,CASSVLADNEQFF
TRBV15,TRBJ1-1,14,-,TRBD1,TGTGCCACCAGCAACTACAGGGGAAACACTGAAGCTTTCTTT,CATSNYRGNTEAFF
TRBV27,TRBJ1-6,12,-,-,TGTGCCAGCAGGGAGATAGGTTCACCCCTCCACTTT,CASREIGSPLHF
TRBV2,TRBJ2-7,15,-,-,TGTGCCAGCAGTGCGCCTTCCTTGGGCAACTACGAGCAGTACTTC,CASSAPSLGNYEQYF
TRBV7-2,TRBJ1-5,13,-,-,TGTGCCAGCAGCTTACAGGGGAATCAGCCCCAGCATTTT,CASSLQGNQPQHF
TRBV18,TRBJ2-1,14,-,TRBD1,TGTGCCAGCGAGGGACAGGGGGCGATTAATGAGCAGTTCTTC,CASEGQGAINEQFF
TRBV5-1,TRBJ2-7,16,-,-,TGCGCCAGCAGCTTGGGCCAGGGTGCCCCCCGTAACGAGCAGTACTTC,CASSLGQGAPRNEQYF
TRBV11-2,TRBJ2-7,15,-,TRBD2,TGTGCCAGCAGCTCCAGGACTAGCGGGGGATACGAGCAGTACTTC,CASSSRTSGGYEQYF
TRBV27,TRBJ1-2,15,-,-,TGTGCCAGCAGGACTCCGGGGGGAGGAGGCTATGGCTACACCTTC,CASRTPGGGGYGYTF
TRBV5-1,TRBJ2-2,13,-,-,TGCGCCAGCAGCTTGGTCTATACCGGGGAGCTGTTTTTT,CASSLVYTGELFF
TRBV7-9,TRBJ2-1,15,-,TRBD2,TGTGCCAGCAGCTTAATACTAGCGGCCTACAATGAGCAGTTCTTC,CASSLILAAYNEQFF
TRBV11-3,TRBJ2-3,16,-,TRBD1,TGTGCCAGCAGCTTTCCTCGGGACAGGAGCACAGATACGCAGTATTTT,CASSFPRDRSTDTQYF
TRBV5-1,TRBJ2-1,13,-,-,TGCGCCAGCAGCTTGGTATCCTACAATGAGCAGTTCTTC,CASSLVSYNEQFF
TRBV24-1,TRBJ2-1,15,-,TRBD2,TGTGCCACCAGTTCGCAGGGAGGGGAAGGAGATGAGCAGTTCTTC,CATSSQGGEGDEQFF
TRBV10-1,TRBJ2-3,12,-,TRBD1,TGCGCCAGCAGACCGAACAGGGGTACGCAGTATTTT,CASRPNRGTQYF
TRBV28,TRBJ2-1,16,-,-,TGTGCCAGCAGTTTATCCGGACTGACACGGGACAATGAGCAGTTCTTC,CASSLSGLTRDNEQFF
TRBV6-1,TRBJ1-1,16,-,-,TGTGCCAGCAGTGAAGCGATGCGAGGGAGTTGGACTGAAGCTTTCTTT,CASSEAMRGSWTEAFF
TRBV5-6,TRBJ1-2,13,-,TRBD1,TGTGCCAGCACCGTTCTCGACAGGGCGGGCTACACCTTC,CASTVLDRAGYTF
TRBV30,TRBJ1-6,14,-,TRBD1,TGTGCCTGGACAGGGGGCGCGGGTAATTCACCCCTCCACTTT,CAWTGGAGNSPLHF
TRBV28,TRBJ1-3,15,-,-,TGTGCCAGCAGTACGGATGGGAGCTCTGGAAACACCATATATTTT,CASSTDGSSGNTIYF
TRBV28,TRBJ2-1,12,-,-,TGTGCCAGCACCCTCCCGTACGGTGAGCAGTTCTTC,CASTLPYGEQFF
TRBV6-2/TRBV6-3,TRBJ1-1,15,-,TRBD1,TGTGCCAGCAGCCGGACAGGGAACGGAAACACTGAAGCTTTCTTT,CASSRTGNGNTEAFF
TRBV7-8,TRBJ1-1,14,-,-,TGTGCCAGCAGCGCAGGATTTATGAACACTGAAGCTTTCTTT,CASSAGFMNTEAFF
TRBV10-3,TRBJ2-1,14,-,TRBD2,TGTGCCATCAGCTATCTAGCGGGAGTCAATGAGCAGTTCTTC,CAISYLAGVNEQFF
TRBV6-5,TRBJ2-7,12,-,-,TGTGCCAGCAGTTCTACTTCTGCTGAGCAGTACTTC,CASSSTSAEQYF
TRBV28,TRBJ1-2,15,-,TRBD1,TGTGCCAGCAGTTCTCCGGGACAGGGGGCAATCACCTACACCTTC,CASSSPGQGAITYTF
TRBV11-2,TRBJ2-5,13,once,-,TGTGCCAGCAGCTTAGGCGGATCGGAGACCCAGTACTTC,CASSLGGSETQYF
TRBV5-1,TRBJ2-5,16,-,-,TGCGCCAGCAGGAGCGGGTCTGGCGGACCACAAGAGACCCAGTACTTC,CASRSGSGGPQETQYF
TRBV10-3,TRBJ1-2,15,once,TRBD1,TGTGCCATCAGTGATCCAGATCGACAGGGGCATGGCTACACCTTC,CAISDPDRQGHGYTF
TRBV27,TRBJ1-5,13,-,-,TGTGCCAGCAGTGTTTCCCGGAATCAGCCCCAGCATTTT,CASSVSRNQPQHF